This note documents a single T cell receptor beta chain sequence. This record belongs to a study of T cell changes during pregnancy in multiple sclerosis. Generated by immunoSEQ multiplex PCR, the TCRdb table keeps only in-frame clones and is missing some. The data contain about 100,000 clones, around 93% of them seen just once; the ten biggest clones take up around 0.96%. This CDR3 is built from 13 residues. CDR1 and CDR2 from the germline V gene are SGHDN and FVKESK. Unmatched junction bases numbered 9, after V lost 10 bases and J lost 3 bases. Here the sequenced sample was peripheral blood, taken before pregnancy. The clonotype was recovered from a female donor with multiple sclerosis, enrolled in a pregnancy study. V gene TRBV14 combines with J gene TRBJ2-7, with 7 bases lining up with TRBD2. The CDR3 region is CATRKGGFYEQYF. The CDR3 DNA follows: TGTGCCACCAGGAAGGGAGGGTTCTACGAGCAGTACTTC. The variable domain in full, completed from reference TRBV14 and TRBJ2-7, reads EAGVTQFPSHSVIEKGQTVTLRCDPISGHDNLYWYRRVMGKEIKFLLHFVKESKQDESGMPNNRFLAERTGGTYSTLKVQPAELEDSGVYFCATRKGGFYEQYFGPGTRLTVT.